This T cell receptor (beta chain) was recovered during a study of beta chain features in type 1 diabetes. The wider study: The number of sorted cells examined across all samples was around 98 million. The study, taken as a whole, reports: Researchers report that Type 1 diabetes patients had moderately but significantly shorter TCRB CDR3s across all four CD4+ subsets. Patients with type 1 diabetes showed fewer VDJ junction insertions and more deletions.

This clone was counted between two and nine times. Antigen: not known. Researchers reported sorting CD4+ naive, central memory, regulatory and stem cell-like memory cells via CD45RO/CCR7/CD25/CD127/CD95/CD27. In all sorted populations, purity surpassed 95%. The CDR3 loop spans 13 amino acids. After removal of 3 bases from V and 1 base from J, the junction contained 2 bases not matched to a gene. Germline V CDR1 and CDR2: GTSNPN, SVGIG (reference sequence). All of the isolated RNA was reverse transcribed, so expressed TCRB transcripts were sequenced. Assay used: immunoSEQ multiplex PCR; TCRdb lists only in-frame clones, some missing. This sample has hundreds of thousands of clones, with around 15% found just once.

The V call is TRBV30, the J call TRBJ1-1; 7 bases fit TRBD1. Sequencing was performed on naive CD4+ T cells from blood. The origin of this receptor is a man aged 18 to 30 with type 1 diabetes. The CDR3 DNA sequence: TGTGCCTGGAGCAGGGGGGAGAACACTGAAGCTTTCTTT. Translating gives CAWSRGENTEAFF.